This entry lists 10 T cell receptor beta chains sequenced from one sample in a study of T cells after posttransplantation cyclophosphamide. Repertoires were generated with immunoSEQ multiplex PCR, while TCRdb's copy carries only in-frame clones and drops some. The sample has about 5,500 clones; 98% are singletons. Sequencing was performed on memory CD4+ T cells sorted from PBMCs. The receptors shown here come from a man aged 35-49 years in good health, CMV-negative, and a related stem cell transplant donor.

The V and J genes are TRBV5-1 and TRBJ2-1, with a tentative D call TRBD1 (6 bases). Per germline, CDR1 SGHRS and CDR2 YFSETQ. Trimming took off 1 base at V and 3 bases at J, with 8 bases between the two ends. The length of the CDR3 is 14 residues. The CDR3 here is CASSLTGSYNEQFF. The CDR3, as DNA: TGCGCCAGCAGCTTGACAGGGAGCTACAATGAGCAGTTCTTC.

Written as DNA, the CDR3 is TGTGCCAGCGGCGGGTATAACAATGAGCAGTTCTTC. Translation gives CASGGYNNEQFF. The chain couples TRBV6-1 to TRBJ2-1; a weak D match, TRBD2 (5 bases). The CDR3 covers 12 residues. Trimming cost V 8 bases and J 5 bases, with 10 bases left between them. The germline V gene has CDR1 MNHNS and CDR2 SASEGT.

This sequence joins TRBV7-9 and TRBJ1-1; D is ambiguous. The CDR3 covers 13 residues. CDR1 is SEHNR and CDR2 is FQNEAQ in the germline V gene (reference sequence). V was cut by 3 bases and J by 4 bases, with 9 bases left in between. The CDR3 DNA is TGTGCCAGCAGCTTTACGGGGAGCACTGAAGCTTTCTTT. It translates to CASSFTGSTEAFF.

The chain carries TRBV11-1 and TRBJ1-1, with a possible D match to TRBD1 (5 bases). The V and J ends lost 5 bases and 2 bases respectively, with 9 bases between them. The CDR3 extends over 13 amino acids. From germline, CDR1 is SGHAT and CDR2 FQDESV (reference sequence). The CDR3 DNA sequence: TGTGCCAGCAGCCGACAGCTTAACACTGAAGCTTTCTTT. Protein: CASSRQLNTEAFF.

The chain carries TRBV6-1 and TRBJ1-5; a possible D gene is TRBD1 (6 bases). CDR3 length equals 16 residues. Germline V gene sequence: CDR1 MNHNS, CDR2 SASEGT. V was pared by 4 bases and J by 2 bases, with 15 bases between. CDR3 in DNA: TGTGCCAGCAGTGGAACAGGGCTTCTCGGCAATCAGCCCCAGCATTTT. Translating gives CASSGTGLLGNQPQHF.

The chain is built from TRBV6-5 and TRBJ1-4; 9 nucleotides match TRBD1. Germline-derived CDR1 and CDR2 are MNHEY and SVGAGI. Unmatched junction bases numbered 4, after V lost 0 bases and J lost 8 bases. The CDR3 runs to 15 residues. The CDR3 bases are TGTGCCAGCAGTTACTCCCGGACAGGGGCCGAAAAACTGTTTTTT. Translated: CASSYSRTGAEKLFF.

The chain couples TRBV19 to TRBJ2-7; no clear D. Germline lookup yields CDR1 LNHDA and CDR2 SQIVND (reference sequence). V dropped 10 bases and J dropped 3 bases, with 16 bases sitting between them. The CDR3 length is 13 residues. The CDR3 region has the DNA TGTGCCACCAACCCACCCTATAACTACGAGCAGTACTTC. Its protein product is CATNPPYNYEQYF.

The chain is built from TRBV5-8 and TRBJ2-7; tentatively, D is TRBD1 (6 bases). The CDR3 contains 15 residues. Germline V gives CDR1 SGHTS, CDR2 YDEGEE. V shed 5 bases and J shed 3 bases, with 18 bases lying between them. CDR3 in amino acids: CASRSGTPILYEQYF. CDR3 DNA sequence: TGTGCCAGCAGATCCGGGACACCCATACTCTACGAGCAGTACTTC.

CDR3 nucleotide sequence: TGTGCCAGCAGTCTCGAGATCACAGATACGCAGTATTTT. Its translation is CASSLEITDTQYF. V and J are TRBV5-6 and TRBJ2-3; no firm D call. The CDR3 has 13 residues. V was shortened by 5 bases and J by 2 bases, with 9 bases between the two germline ends. Germline CDR1 is SGHDT and CDR2 is YYEEEE.

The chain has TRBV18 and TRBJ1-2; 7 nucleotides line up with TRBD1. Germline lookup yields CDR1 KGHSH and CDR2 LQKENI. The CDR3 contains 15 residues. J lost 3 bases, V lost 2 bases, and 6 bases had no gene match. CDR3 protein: CASSPTQGTDYGYTF. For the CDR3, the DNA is TGTGCCAGCTCACCAACACAGGGGACCGACTATGGCTACACCTTC.